The 10 T cell receptor beta chains in this list originate from one sample, sequenced in a study of blood T cell repertoires in COVID-19. Measured with immunoSEQ multiplex PCR; TCRdb has only the in-frame clones, and not every one. The sample comprises approximately 180,000 clones, 60% to 80% of which are singletons, and approximately 15% rests with the top ten. The source material was PBMCs or T cells enriched from blood (not recorded which). The receptors originated from a woman in her fifties or sixties who had recovered from COVID-19.

About this clone itself: The sample contains more than one DNA sequence encoding this CDR3. The gene calls are TRBV28 and TRBJ2-7, with TRBD1 identical over 9 bases. V shed 4 bases, J shed 2 bases, and the junction held 3 bases outside the gene matches. The CDR3 runs to 14 residues. Germline V gives CDR1 MDHEN, CDR2 SYDVKM. CDR3 residues: CASSSGQGPYEQYF. Here the CDR3 DNA reads TGTGCCAGCAGTTCGGGACAGGGTCCCTACGAGCAGTACTTC.

V gene TRBV6-5 combines with J gene TRBJ2-5; D may be TRBD2 (5 bases). In germline, CDR1 is MNHEY, CDR2 SVGAGI. The CDR3 is 11 residues long. V dropped 7 bases and J dropped 5 bases, with 8 bases sitting between them. CDR3 bases: TGTGCCAGCACCCGAGGGGAGACCCAGTACTTC. As protein: CASTRGETQYF.

V and J are TRBV18 and TRBJ1-2; no reliable D call. The V gene lost 3 bases and the J gene lost 7 bases, with 15 bases spanning the gap. The germline CDR1 and CDR2 sequences are KGHSH and LQKENI. The CDR3 runs 14 residues. CDR3 in amino acids: CASSPSEGAGGYTF. Written as DNA, the CDR3 is TGTGCCAGCTCACCCTCCGAGGGCGCGGGTGGCTACACCTTC.

The rearrangement joins TRBV6-6 to TRBJ2-7; D possibly corresponds to TRBD2 (5 bases). In germline, CDR1 is MNHNY, CDR2 SVGAGI (reference sequence). The CDR3 is 14 amino acids. V lost 6 bases to trimming and J lost 5 bases, with 17 bases between them. As DNA, the CDR3 is TGTGCCAGCAGCCTTCGGGGTGAGGCCGACGAGCAGTACTTC. Translating it yields CASSLRGEADEQYF.

This clone was counted only a few times. The chain recombines TRBV28 with TRBJ2-3; TRBD1 agrees at 9 bases. Germline V lookup: CDR1 MDHEN, CDR2 SYDVKM. The V and J ends lost 5 bases and 3 bases, in that order; junction bases with no gene match: 9. The CDR3 covers 16 residues. In DNA form, the CDR3 reads TGTGCCAGCAGTCCCAGGACAGGGGAAAATACAGATACGCAGTATTTT. Protein product: CASSPRTGENTDTQYF.

The chain joins TRBV9 to TRBJ2-1; maybe TRBD2 (5 bases). V was cut by 3 bases and J by 2 bases, with 18 bases left in between. Germline CDR1 reads SGDLS; CDR2 reads YYNGEE. There are 17 residues in the CDR3. DNA of the CDR3: TGTGCCAGCAGCGACCGGGAAGCCTTCAAGGCCTACAATGAGCAGTTCTTC. This codes for CASSDREAFKAYNEQFF.

The genes are TRBV10-3 and TRBJ1-5, with a possible D match to TRBD1 (5 bases). Germline loops: CDR1 ENHRY, CDR2 SYGVKD. The ends were cut back, 10 bases at V and 1 base at J, with 11 bases in the middle. This CDR3 region has 13 residues. CDR3 DNA sequence: TGTGCCAACTCGGGGGGGAGCAATCAGCCCCAGCATTTT. Its protein product is CANSGGSNQPQHF.

The rearrangement uses TRBV19 and TRBJ2-3; TRBD2 agrees at 7 bases. This CDR3 has 13 residues. The V gene's germline CDR1 is LNHDA and CDR2 SQIVND (reference sequence). Losses at the gene ends were 8 bases for V and 2 bases for J; bases not matched to a gene: 4. DNA for the CDR3: TGTGCCAGTTCGAAGCGGGACACAGATACGCAGTATTTT. Translating gives CASSKRDTDTQYF.

The chain employs TRBV19 and TRBJ1-2; 7 bases align to TRBD1. This CDR3 contains 13 residues. CDR1 and CDR2 (germline): LNHDA, SQIVND (reference sequence). Trimming at V came to 6 bases and at J to 8 bases, leaving 9 bases not matched to a gene. In nucleotides, the CDR3 is TGTGCCAGTAGCACTGACAGGGTTCGGGGCTACACCTTC. Amino acids: CASSTDRVRGYTF.

This clone was found once. J is TRBJ2-5 and V is TRBV9; 10 positions match TRBD2. The CDR3 covers 17 residues. After removal of 4 bases from V and 0 bases from J, the junction contained 9 bases not matched to a gene. Germline assignment: CDR1 SGDLS and CDR2 YYNGEE. CDR3 in DNA: TGTGCCAGCAGCAGTTCTAGCGGGAGTGCGTACCAAGAGACCCAGTACTTC. The encoded protein is CASSSSSGSAYQETQYF. The variable domain in full, with the rest retrieved from reference TRBV9 and TRBJ2-5, is DSGVTQTPKHLITATGQRVTLRCSPRSGDLSVYWYQQSLDQGLQFLIQYYNGEERAKGNILERFSAQQFPDLHSELNLSSLELGDSALYFCASSSSSGSAYQETQYFGPGTRLLVL.